This TCR beta chain was sequenced for a study of CD8 T cells in ankylosing spondylitis. Findings and limits, study-wide: Past research had described some motif variants in reactive arthritis synovial fluid and blood. Researchers reportedly found disease-linked clones significantly enriched in matched ankylosing spondylitis synovial fluid. In ankylosing spondylitis blood, a motif of several highly homologous TCR beta variants appeared characteristic.

TCRdb independently ran MiXCR on the 5' RACE reads; one entry per CDR3 protein. The table lists 750,000 to 850,000 distinct CDR3 sequences, over 9.5% of them singletons. The table lists this clonotype with a few counts. Its antigen is as yet unknown. The germline V gene has CDR1 KGHDR and CDR2 SFDVKD. CDR3 size: 15 residues. The V end lost 4 bases, the J end lost 7 bases, and 15 bases lay between the germline ends. This TCR came from a male donor with ankylosing spondylitis. The sample taken for sequencing was blood, either unsorted or a sorted T cell fraction (not recorded which). The chain uses TRBV24-1 and TRBJ1-4; D gene ambiguous. In DNA form, the CDR3 reads TGTGCCACCAGTGACTCCACAGCTCTGGGTGAAAAACTGTTTTTT. This codes for CATSDSTALGEKLFF.